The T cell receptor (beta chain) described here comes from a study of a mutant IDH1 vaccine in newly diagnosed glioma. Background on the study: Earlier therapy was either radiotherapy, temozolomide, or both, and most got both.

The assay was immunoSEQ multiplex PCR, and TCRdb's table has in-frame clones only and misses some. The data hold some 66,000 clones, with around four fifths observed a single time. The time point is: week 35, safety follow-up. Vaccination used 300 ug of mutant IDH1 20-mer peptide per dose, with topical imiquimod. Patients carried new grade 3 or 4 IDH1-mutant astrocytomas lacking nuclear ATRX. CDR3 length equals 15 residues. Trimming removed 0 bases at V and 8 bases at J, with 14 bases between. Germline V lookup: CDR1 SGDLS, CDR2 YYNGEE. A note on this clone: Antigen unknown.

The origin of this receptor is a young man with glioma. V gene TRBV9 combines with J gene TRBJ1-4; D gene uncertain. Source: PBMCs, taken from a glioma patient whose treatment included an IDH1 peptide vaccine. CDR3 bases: TGTGCCAGCAGCGTAGATCCAGGCAAGGAGGAAAAACTGTTTTTT. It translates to CASSVDPGKEEKLFF.